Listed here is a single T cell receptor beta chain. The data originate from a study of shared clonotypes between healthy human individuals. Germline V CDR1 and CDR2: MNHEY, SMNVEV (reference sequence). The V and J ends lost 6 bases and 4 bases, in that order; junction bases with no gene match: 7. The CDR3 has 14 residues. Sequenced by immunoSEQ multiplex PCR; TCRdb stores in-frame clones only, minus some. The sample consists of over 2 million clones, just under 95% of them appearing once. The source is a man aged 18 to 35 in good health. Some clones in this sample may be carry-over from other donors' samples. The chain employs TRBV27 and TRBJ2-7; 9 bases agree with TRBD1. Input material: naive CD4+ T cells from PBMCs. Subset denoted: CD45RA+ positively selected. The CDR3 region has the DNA TGTGCCAGCAGACCTGGACAGGGGATGTACGAGCAGTACTTC. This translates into CASRPGQGMYEQYF.